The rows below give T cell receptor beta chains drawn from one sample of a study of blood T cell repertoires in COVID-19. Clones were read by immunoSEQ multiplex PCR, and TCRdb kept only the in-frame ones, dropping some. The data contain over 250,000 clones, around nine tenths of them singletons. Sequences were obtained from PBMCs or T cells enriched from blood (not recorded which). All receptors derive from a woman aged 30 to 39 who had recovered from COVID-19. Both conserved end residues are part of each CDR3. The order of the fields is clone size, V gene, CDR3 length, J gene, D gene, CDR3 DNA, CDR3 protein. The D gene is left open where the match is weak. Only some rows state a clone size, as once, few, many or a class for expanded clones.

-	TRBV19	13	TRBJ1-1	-	TGTGCCAGTAGTATAGATCGGGACACTGAAGCTTTCTTT	CASSIDRDTEAFF
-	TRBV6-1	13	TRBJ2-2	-	TGTGCCAGCAGTGAAATAAACACCGGGGAGCTGTTTTTT	CASSEINTGELFF
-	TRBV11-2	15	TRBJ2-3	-	TGTGCCAGCAGCTTAGCCGGACTGCGCACAGATACGCAGTATTTT	CASSLAGLRTDTQYF
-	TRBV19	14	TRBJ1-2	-	TGTGCCAGTACCACGTCGACACACAGCGGTGGCTACACCTTC	CASTTSTHSGGYTF
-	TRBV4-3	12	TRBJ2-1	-	TGCGCCAGCAGCCCTGACTACAGGGCGCAGTTCTTC	CASSPDYRAQFF
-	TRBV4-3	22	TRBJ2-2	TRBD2	TGCGCCAGCAGCCAAGGCCCTGGGGGGGTTGCGGGAGGGCCAGGAAACACCGGGGAGCTGTTTTTT	CASSQGPGGVAGGPGNTGELFF
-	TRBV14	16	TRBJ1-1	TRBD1	TGTGCCAGAGTACAGGGGCCGGGAAGGGCGAACACTGAAGCTTTCTTT	CARVQGPGRANTEAFF
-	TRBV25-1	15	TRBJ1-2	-	TGTGCCAGCAGTCCCGCAGGGGCTTTAAACTATGGCTACACCTTC	CASSPAGALNYGYTF
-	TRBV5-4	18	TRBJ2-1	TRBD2	TGTGCCAGCAGCCCCTGGGGGGGCGGGAGGAGGGACTACAATGAGCAGTTCTTC	CASSPWGGGRRDYNEQFF
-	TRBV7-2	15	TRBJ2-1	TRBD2	TGTGCCAGCAGCTTAGACGGTAGCGGGAGGAAGGAGCAGTTCTTC	CASSLDGSGRKEQFF
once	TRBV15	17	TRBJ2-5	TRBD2	TGTGCCACCAATGCCGGGAGCGGGAGAGGGACGGGAGAGACCCAGTACTTC	CATNAGSGRGTGETQYF
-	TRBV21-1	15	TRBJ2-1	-	TGTGCCAGCAGCATCAGACAGGCGAAATACAATGAGCAGTTCTTC	CASSIRQAKYNEQFF